A selection of T cell receptor beta chains follows, all from one sample in a study of regulatory T cells in long-lasting Graves disease. TCRdb re-analysed the multiplex PCR reads in MiXCR, keeping a single row per CDR3 protein. Seen here are approximately 400,000 distinct CDR3 sequences, about 16% observed once, and the top ten hold roughly 17%. The same data also went into a second study, on T cells in Graves' hyperthyroidism and ophthalmopathy.

The starting material was peripheral blood mononuclear cells (PBMCs), obtained at new diagnosis, from a patient treated with antithyroid drugs. The receptors were gathered from a woman aged 25 to 39 with Graves disease. The CDR3 runs from the conserved cysteine through the conserved F or W. D genes are given only for firm matches. The size of a clone is reported for some rows only, either as once, few or many, or as a class for expanded clones.

v_gene	abundance	j_gene	d_gene	CDR3aa	CDR3nt
TRBV12-5	many	TRBJ2-7	.	CASGLNLFYEQYF	TGTGCTAGTGGTTTAAATCTATTCTACGAGCAGTACTTC
TRBV29-1	many	TRBJ2-3	.	CSVEPGKISTDTQYF	TGCAGCGTTGAACCTGGGAAAATTAGCACAGATACGCAGTATTTT
TRBV6-2/TRBV6-3	.	TRBJ2-3	TRBD2	CASVAGGHGDTRYF	TGTGCCAGCGTAGCGGGAGGGCATGGAGATACGCGGTATTTT
TRBV5-4	many	TRBJ2-5	TRBD2	CASSFPAGVGETQYF	TGTGCCAGCAGCTTTCCAGCGGGAGTGGGTGAGACCCAGTACTTC
TRBV7-9	many	TRBJ2-7	.	CASSHGLNEQYF	TGTGCCAGCAGCCATGGACTGAACGAGCAGTACTTC
TRBV9	.	TRBJ2-3	.	CASSARDHQPTDTQYF	TGTGCCAGCAGCGCCCGGGACCACCAACCCACAGATACGCAGTATTTT
TRBV5-1	few	TRBJ1-3	TRBD1	CASSLWTGTGNTIYF	TGCGCCAGCAGCTTGTGGACAGGAACTGGAAACACCATATATTTT
TRBV24-1	few	TRBJ2-1	TRBD2	CATSDFGGSNEQFF	TGTGCCACCAGTGATTTTGGCGGGAGCAATGAGCAGTTCTTC
TRBV12-3/TRBV12-4	few	TRBJ2-7	.	CASSFRGSKSYEQYF	TGTGCCAGCAGTTTTCGGGGATCGAAGTCCTACGAGCAGTACTTC
TRBV9	.	TRBJ2-3	.	CASSGVRGWADTQYF	TGTGCCAGCAGCGGAGTCAGGGGATGGGCAGATACGCAGTATTTT
TRBV14	.	TRBJ2-1	.	CASSQETSPGNNEQFF	TGTGCCAGCAGCCAAGAAACTAGCCCAGGGAACAATGAGCAGTTCTTC
TRBV6-1	few	TRBJ1-2	.	CASTEGGNYGYTF	TGTGCCAGCACCGAGGGGGGGAACTATGGCTACACCTTC
TRBV24-1	many	TRBJ1-2	.	CATSDHLRGEYGYTF	TGTGCCACCAGTGATCATCTAAGGGGGGAATATGGCTACACCTTC
TRBV13	many	TRBJ2-5	TRBD2	CASSKRTSGSETQYF	TGTGCCAGCAGCAAAAGGACTAGCGGGAGTGAGACCCAGTACTTC
TRBV28	many	TRBJ2-3	.	CASSLMGPADTQYF	TGTGCCAGCAGTTTAATGGGCCCCGCCGATACGCAGTATTTT
TRBV12-3/TRBV12-4	.	TRBJ2-2	.	CASSPSRQPGELFF	TGTGCCAGCTCACCTTCTCGGCAGCCCGGGGAGCTGTTTTTT
TRBV11-2	many	TRBJ1-1	TRBD1	CASSPRTGMNTEAFF	TGTGCCAGCAGCCCACGGACAGGCATGAACACTGAAGCTTTCTTT
TRBV7-9	many	TRBJ2-5	TRBD2	CASSFRWTSGTQETQYF	TGTGCCAGCAGCTTCCGTTGGACTAGCGGGACACAAGAGACCCAGTACTTC
TRBV10-3	few	TRBJ2-1	.	CAISGRGNEQFF	TGTGCCATCAGTGGAAGGGGGAATGAACAGTTCTTC
TRBV11-3	many	TRBJ2-2	.	CASSFSGGGELFF	TGTGCCAGCAGCTTTTCCGGTGGCGGGGAGCTGTTTTTT
TRBV24-1	few	TRBJ2-3	TRBD1	CATSGWSQGAGDTQYF	TGTGCCACCAGTGGCTGGAGTCAGGGGGCTGGAGATACGCAGTATTTT
TRBV20-1	.	TRBJ1-6	TRBD1	CSARSTGDSPLHF	TGCAGTGCTAGATCAACAGGGGATTCACCCCTCCACTTT
TRBV29-1	few	TRBJ2-1	.	CSVGGGRYNEQFF	TGCAGCGTTGGGGGCGGACGCTACAATGAGCAGTTCTTC
TRBV19	few	TRBJ1-4	.	CASSMTGLTNEKLFF	TGTGCCAGTAGTATGACAGGACTCACTAATGAAAAACTGTTTTTT
TRBV6-2/TRBV6-3	few	TRBJ2-3	.	CASSYGQGTTDTQYF	TGTGCCAGCAGTTACGGGCAGGGCACCACAGATACGCAGTATTTT
TRBV30	many	TRBJ2-1	.	CAWSGLAADEQFF	TGTGCCTGGAGTGGCCTAGCCGCAGATGAGCAGTTCTTC
TRBV19	few	TRBJ2-1	TRBD2	CASSLAGVGGEQFF	TGTGCCAGTAGTTTGGCGGGAGTGGGTGGTGAGCAGTTCTTC
TRBV3-1	many	TRBJ2-1	.	CASSQEEHNEQFF	TGTGCCAGCAGCCAAGAGGAACACAATGAGCAGTTCTTC
TRBV6-5	many	TRBJ2-7	.	CASSYPTRALYEQYF	TGTGCCAGCAGTTACCCCACCAGGGCCTTGTACGAGCAGTACTTC
TRBV28	many	TRBJ2-5	.	CASSSHREQTQYF	TGTGCCAGCAGTTCTCACAGGGAGCAGACCCAGTACTTC
TRBV18	many	TRBJ1-1	TRBD1	CASSEPVGQLNTEAFF	TGTGCCAGCTCCGAACCAGTGGGACAGCTGAACACTGAAGCTTTCTTT
TRBV11-2	many	TRBJ2-7	TRBD2	CASSLGASGRYEQYF	TGTGCCAGCAGCTTAGGGGCTAGCGGTCGCTACGAGCAGTACTTC
TRBV6-2/TRBV6-3	few	TRBJ1-5	.	CASSPMLGQPQHF	TGTGCCAGCAGCCCCATGTTAGGCCAGCCCCAGCATTTT
TRBV5-1	many	TRBJ2-7	TRBD1	CASSWGGTGDNEQYF	TGCGCCAGCAGCTGGGGGGGGACAGGGGACAACGAGCAGTACTTC
TRBV7-9	.	TRBJ2-1	TRBD1	CTSSPGQGSYNEQFF	TGTACCAGCAGCCCGGGACAGGGTTCCTACAATGAGCAGTTCTTC
TRBV12-3/TRBV12-4	.	TRBJ1-2	TRBD1	CASINQGGLDYGYTF	TGTGCCAGCATTAACCAGGGGGGTTTGGACTATGGCTACACCTTC
TRBV3-1	many	TRBJ2-7	.	CASSHQTNSYEQYF	TGTGCCAGCAGCCACCAGACAAACTCCTACGAGCAGTACTTC
TRBV3-1	many	TRBJ1-5	.	CASSLGAYSNQPQHF	TGTGCCAGCAGTTTGGGAGCTTATAGCAATCAGCCCCAGCATTTT
TRBV12-3/TRBV12-4	.	TRBJ1-3	.	CAGRASGNTIYF	TGTGCAGGCAGGGCCTCTGGAAACACCATATATTTT
TRBV20-1	many	TRBJ1-1	.	CSARGGLRNTEAFF	TGCAGTGCTAGAGGGGGACTTCGAAACACTGAAGCTTTCTTT
TRBV6-1	many	TRBJ2-7	.	CASSHVLRAASYEQYF	TGTGCCAGCAGCCATGTTTTGCGGGCGGCTTCCTACGAGCAGTACTTC
TRBV15	many	TRBJ1-1	.	CATSRVQGSEAFF	TGTGCCACCAGCAGAGTCCAGGGCTCTGAAGCTTTCTTT
TRBV6-2/TRBV6-3	many	TRBJ1-1	.	CASSYADPYAFF	TGTGCCAGCAGTTACGCTGACCCCTACGCTTTCTTT
TRBV9	many	TRBJ2-1	TRBD2	CASSVSGEWNEQFF	TGTGCCAGCAGCGTTAGCGGGGAGTGGAATGAGCAGTTCTTC
TRBV7-9	many	TRBJ2-3	.	CASSLGLDTQYF	TGTGCCAGCAGTTTAGGGTTGGATACGCAGTATTTT
TRBV27	many	TRBJ2-6	.	CASSFAHSGANVLTF	TGTGCCAGCAGTTTCGCCCACTCTGGGGCCAACGTCCTGACTTTC
TRBV3-1	many	TRBJ2-4	.	CASSFTGKNIQYF	TGTGCCAGCAGTTTCACCGGGAAAAACATTCAGTACTTC
TRBV10-2	few	TRBJ2-3	.	CASSDVTATDTQYF	TGCGCCAGCAGTGATGTAACAGCCACAGATACGCAGTATTTT
TRBV24-1	few	TRBJ1-1	.	CATSGGSRGGGMNTEAFF	TGTGCCACCAGTGGGGGGAGTCGAGGAGGGGGTATGAACACTGAAGCTTTCTTT
TRBV5-1	many	TRBJ2-7	.	CASSLVGQMYF	TGCGCCAGCAGCTTGGTGGGCCAGATGTACTTC
TRBV29-1	many	TRBJ2-3	TRBD2	CSVEDLQLAGDSTDTQYF	TGCAGCGTTGAAGATCTGCAACTAGCGGGGGATAGCACAGATACGCAGTATTTT